This T cell receptor beta chain stems from a study of neoadjuvant anti-PD-1 for oral cavity cancer. Study-level background: Before surgery, most patients got three to four biweekly 3 mg/kg nivolumab doses.

General study findings and limits: Higher pretreatment Treg/Th17 ratios tracked higher pretreatment blood clonality.

Concerning this clone itself: What it binds is not known.

Sequencing used immunoSEQ multiplex PCR; TCRdb keeps in-frame clones, though not all of them. The table shows around 68,000 clones, with roughly nine tenths occurring only once. Specified time point: after neoadjuvant nivolumab, at surgical resection. The sample in question was PBMCs, obtained after nivolumab (anti-PD-1) treatment. The receptor's source is a person aged 35-79 years with oral cavity squamous cell carcinoma.

The CDR3 here is CASSRAFNTDTQYF. CDR3 DNA sequence: TGTGCCAGCAGCCGGGCTTTCAACACAGATACGCAGTATTTT. This chain joins TRBV7-6 and TRBJ2-3, with D unclear. The CDR3 totals 14 residues. Germline V gene lookup returns CDR1 SGHVS and CDR2 FNYEAQ. Between the trimmed V and J ends, which lost 5 bases and 2 bases, there was a span of 11 bases.